These 27 T cell receptor beta chains came from one sample sequenced in a study of spatial heterogeneity in lung cancer. Time point described: sample taken at primary tumor resection. Unsorted whole RNA samples from tumor, nontumor lung or frozen PBMC were sequenced. In TCRdb, the 5' RACE reads were re-called with MiXCR into one record per CDR3 protein. Of more than 45,000 distinct CDR3 sequences listed, approximately 5.7% are singletons. Sequencing used PBMCs, obtained at surgery. Receptors originate from a male donor with early-stage non-small cell lung cancer.

This clonotype was counted only a few times. V is TRBV4-3 and J is TRBJ2-1; TRBD2 matches 10 bases. From germline, CDR1 is LGHNA and CDR2 YSLEER. This CDR3 contains 17 residues. J gave up 0 bases and V 4 bases, and 6 bases lay outside the gene matches. CDR3 sequence (DNA): TGCGCCAGCAGCCCGGGGACTAGCGTTAGCTCCTACAATGAGCAGTTCTTC. Residues: CASSPGTSVSSYNEQFF.

This clonotype was observed many times. The gene calls are TRBV7-2 and TRBJ2-7; tentatively, D is TRBD2 (7 bases). V was clipped by 5 bases and J by 6 bases, with 14 bases between them. The germline CDR1 and CDR2 sequences are SGHTA and FQGNSA. This CDR3 has 13 residues. CDR3 nucleotides: TGTGCCAGCAGCCTTAATAGGGGGGGCGAGCAGTACTTC. Amino acids: CASSLNRGGEQYF.

The CDR3 nucleotides read TGTGCCAGCAGAGTAGATGGTTCCTACAATGAGCAGTTCTTC. Its protein product is CASRVDGSYNEQFF. The V and J genes are TRBV27 and TRBJ2-1; D is uncertain. The CDR3 length is 14 residues. CDR1 MNHEY and CDR2 SMNVEV come from the germline V gene (reference sequence). The V end lost 6 bases, the J end lost 1 base, and 10 bases lay between the germline ends.

Many counts were recorded for this clonotype. V gene TRBV29-1 combines with J gene TRBJ2-3; TRBD1 agrees at 7 bases. The CDR3 is 13 amino acids. V trimming: 3 bases; J trimming: 5 bases; junction bases outside the gene matches: 5. Per the germline V gene, CDR1 is SQVTM and CDR2 is ANQGSEA. The CDR3 coding sequence is TGCAGCGTTGACGACAGGGCAGGAGATACGCAGTATTTT. It encodes CSVDDRAGDTQYF.

This clonotype was recorded at least ten times. The chain links TRBV4-1 to TRBJ2-2, with TRBD2 as a possible D gene (5 bases). The V gene lost 3 bases and the J gene lost 7 bases, with 18 bases spanning the gap. Germline CDR1 is MGHRA and CDR2 is YSYEKL. CDR3 length: 16 amino acids. The CDR3 loop reads CASSHLVGDGSGELFF. CDR3 coding DNA: TGCGCCAGCAGCCATCTTGTCGGAGATGGGAGCGGGGAGCTGTTTTTT.

There are many counts of this clonotype. This chain links TRBV5-1 with TRBJ2-5; 8 bases fit TRBD1. Trimming cost V 5 bases and J 4 bases; bases outside gene matches: 16. This CDR3 spans 17 amino acids. CDR1 is SGHRS, CDR2 YFSETQ, per germline. The CDR3 reads CASRAGQGISQGETQYF. Written as DNA, the CDR3 is TGCGCCAGCAGGGCTGGACAGGGAATCTCCCAAGGAGAGACCCAGTACTTC. Filled out from reference TRBV5-1 and TRBJ2-5, the complete variable domain reads KAGVTQTPRYLIKTRGQQVTLSCSPISGHRSVSWYQQTPGQGLQFLFEYFSETQRNKGNFPGRFSGRQFSNSRSEMNVSTLELGDSALYLCASRAGQGISQGETQYFGPGTRLLVL.

This clonotype was counted at least ten times. This chain joins TRBV29-1 and TRBJ1-2, with D tentatively TRBD1 (5 bases). The ends were cut back, 6 bases at V and 7 bases at J, with 15 bases in the middle. Germline V gene data show CDR1 as SQVTM and CDR2 as ANQGSEA. The CDR3 spans 12 residues. The CDR3 loop reads CSVGGVRGGYTF. DNA for the CDR3: TGCAGCGTCGGAGGGGTTCGGGGTGGCTACACCTTC.

This clonotype was observed many times. The chain links TRBV18 to TRBJ2-7; the match to TRBD1 covers 8 bases. The CDR3 sequence is 15 residues long. The V gene's germline CDR1 is KGHSH and CDR2 LQKENI. The junction had 9 bases not matched to a gene; V was cut back by 3 bases and J by 5 bases. The CDR3: CASSPQQGVENEQYF. The CDR3 bases are TGTGCCAGCTCACCGCAACAGGGGGTCGAGAACGAGCAGTACTTC.

This clonotype has ten or more counts. The J gene is TRBJ1-2, the V gene TRBV5-1, with D uncertain. The V end was cut by 5 bases, the J end by 8 bases, with 13 bases between. Germline CDR1 and CDR2: SGHRS and YFSETQ. CDR3 length equals 12 residues. DNA for the CDR3: TGCGCCAGCAGTGAAGACCGAACGGGCTACACCTTC. Translating gives CASSEDRTGYTF.

This clonotype was recorded many times. The J gene is TRBJ1-4, the V gene TRBV6-5, with TRBD1 matching 8 bases. V dropped 2 bases and J dropped 8; count of bases not matched to a gene: 4. Germline lookup yields CDR1 MNHEY and CDR2 SVGAGI. This CDR3 spans 14 amino acids. DNA for the CDR3: TGTGCCAGCAGTTACGCAGGGGGCCGAGAAAAACTGTTTTTT. It encodes CASSYAGGREKLFF.

Many counts were recorded for this clonotype. The genes are TRBV27 and TRBJ2-7; D gene unclear. CDR1 is MNHEY, CDR2 SMNVEV, per germline (reference sequence). V dropped 6 bases and J dropped 0 bases, with 15 bases sitting between them. This CDR3 region has 15 residues. The CDR3 nucleotides are TGTGCCAGCAGCCCGGTAAGCAGACCCTCCTACGAGCAGTACTTC. It codes for CASSPVSRPSYEQYF.

This clonotype was seen only a few times. J is TRBJ2-4 and V is TRBV20-1, with 7 bases identical to TRBD2. V was pared by 5 bases and J by 8 bases, with 12 bases of the junction left unmatched. The CDR3 loop spans 14 amino acids. CDR1 DFQATT and CDR2 SNEGSKA come from the germline V gene (reference sequence). CDR3 in DNA: TGCAGTGCTCTACTAGCGTCGAGTACGGACATTCAGTACTTC. The encoded protein is CSALLASSTDIQYF.

This clonotype was counted at least ten times. V usage is TRBV20-1 and J usage is TRBJ2-7; D gene ambiguous. The V end lost 6 bases, the J end lost 2 bases, and 20 bases lay between the germline ends. Germline V gene data show CDR1 as DFQATT and CDR2 as SNEGSKA (reference sequence). This CDR3 has 15 amino acids. The CDR3 DNA sequence: TGCAGTGCACAGATTGCCTCGTCGCATACCTACGAGCAGTACTTC. This codes for CSAQIASSHTYEQYF.

CDR3 residues: CASSSGGDEQYF. In nucleotides, the CDR3 is TGTGCCAGCAGCTCGGGGGGCGACGAGCAGTACTTC. The chain joins TRBV13 to TRBJ2-7; a weak D match, TRBD2 (7 bases). This CDR3 spans 12 amino acids. CDR1 is PRHDT and CDR2 is FYEKMQ in the germline V gene (reference sequence). V was trimmed by 4 bases and J by 5 bases, leaving 9 bases between them.

This clonotype has a count of ten or more. The chain carries TRBV7-8 and TRBJ2-1, with 11 bases that match TRBD2. V lost 5 bases and J lost 8; bases outside the gene matches: 11. CDR1 is SGHVS and CDR2 is FQNEAQ in the germline V gene. The CDR3 has 16 amino acids. Written as DNA, the CDR3 is TGTGCCAGCAGCGTGTCACTAGCGGGAGTTAGCCATGAGCAGTTCTTC. It translates to CASSVSLAGVSHEQFF.

This clonotype was seen at least ten times. The V call is TRBV27, the J call TRBJ2-3; no clear D gene. The CDR3 is 13 residues long. The germline V and J ends were trimmed by 2 bases and 6 bases, with 9 bases remaining between them. Germline values: CDR1 MNHEY, CDR2 SMNVEV (reference sequence). The CDR3 region is CASSLRVGDTQYF. The CDR3 DNA sequence: TGTGCCAGCAGTTTAAGGGTCGGGGATACGCAGTATTTT.

The genes are TRBV5-1 and TRBJ1-4, with D possibly being TRBD1 (5 bases). V lost 3 bases, J lost 4 bases, and 16 bases lay in between. The CDR3 loop spans 16 amino acids. Germline CDR1 and CDR2: SGHRS and YFSETQ. CDR3 sequence: CASSSSPGNFNEKLFF. In DNA form, the CDR3 reads TGCGCCAGCAGCTCTTCTCCAGGGAATTTTAATGAAAAACTGTTTTTT.

This clonotype showed up just a few times. The chain joins TRBV18 to TRBJ1-2; D unresolved. This CDR3 comprises 14 residues. The germline CDR1 and CDR2 sequences are KGHSH and LQKENI. V lost 3 bases, J lost 10 bases, and 18 bases lay in between. The CDR3 nucleotides read TGTGCCAGCTCACCCCCTGGGCCCCTCTTGGACTACACCTTC. Translating it yields CASSPPGPLLDYTF.

In this sample, this clonotype turned up many times. The V call is TRBV14, the J call TRBJ2-1; D is ambiguous. The CDR3 has 15 residues. V was pared by 2 bases and J by 0 bases, with 8 bases between. Germline CDR1 SGHDN, CDR2 FVKESK. CDR3 DNA: TGTGCCAGCAGCCAATGGGTTAGCTCCTACAATGAGCAGTTCTTC. Its protein product is CASSQWVSSYNEQFF.

Many counts were recorded for this clonotype. V usage is TRBV29-1 and J usage is TRBJ2-1; 9 bases line up with TRBD2. The CDR3 is 15 amino acids. J gave up 2 bases and V 4 bases, and 6 bases lay outside the gene matches. Germline V gene lookup returns CDR1 SQVTM and CDR2 ANQGSEA. The CDR3 here is CSVGYSSGTYNEQFF. The CDR3 coding sequence is TGCAGCGTTGGCTATTCTAGCGGGACCTACAATGAGCAGTTCTTC.

The table lists this clonotype with many counts. This chain connects TRBV11-2 to TRBJ2-7, with 11 bases that match TRBD2. The CDR3 covers 21 residues. From germline, CDR1 is SGHAT and CDR2 FQNNGV. The V segment lost 0 bases and the J segment 3 bases; nucleotides outside the gene matches: 19. CDR3 residues: CASSLERRGPRASGRSYEQYF. The CDR3 DNA follows: TGTGCCAGCAGCTTAGAGAGGAGGGGACCCAGAGCTAGCGGGAGGAGCTACGAGCAGTACTTC.

This clonotype was observed at least ten times. The chain employs TRBV4-1 and TRBJ1-5, with a possible D match to TRBD1 (5 bases). CDR3 length: 13 amino acids. Germline V gene data show CDR1 as MGHRA and CDR2 as YSYEKL. V lost 4 bases and J 7 bases, leaving 11 bases between the germline ends. CDR3 DNA: TGCGCCAGCAGCCTCAGGGCTGAACAGCCCCAGCATTTT. Translation: CASSLRAEQPQHF.

In nucleotides, the CDR3 is TGCAGTGCTAGAGATCGGGGACTAGCGGGAGGGAACACCTACGAGCAGTACTTC. It encodes CSARDRGLAGGNTYEQYF. The V and J genes are TRBV20-1 and TRBJ2-7; 16 bases fit TRBD2. CDR3 length: 18 residues. V was clipped by 0 bases and J by 2 bases; unmatched bases: 7. In germline, CDR1 is DFQATT, CDR2 SNEGSKA (reference sequence).

This clonotype was counted ten times or more. The V gene is TRBV6-5, the J gene TRBJ1-2, with D possibly being TRBD1 (6 bases). The V end lost 4 bases, the J end lost 5 bases, and 14 bases lay between the germline ends. The CDR3 extends over 14 amino acids. Germline loops: CDR1 MNHEY, CDR2 SVGAGI. Here the CDR3 DNA reads TGTGCCAGCAGTTTAGGGGGTGAGCGGTATGGCTACACCTTC. As protein: CASSLGGERYGYTF.

This clonotype was picked up many times. The chain recombines TRBV27 with TRBJ2-1; no definite D call. The CDR3 is made up of 15 amino acids. V dropped 2 bases and J dropped 0 bases, with 8 bases sitting between them. Germline V gene sequence: CDR1 MNHEY, CDR2 SMNVEV (reference sequence). DNA for the CDR3: TGTGCCAGCAGTTTAGGACCGAGCTCCTACAATGAGCAGTTCTTC. Its translation is CASSLGPSSYNEQFF.

This clonotype appeared many times. The chain couples TRBV2 to TRBJ1-2; weak D call: TRBD1 (6 bases). CDR1 and CDR2 from the germline V gene are SNHLY and FYNNEI. V shed 6 bases and J shed 4 bases, with 12 bases lying between them. The CDR3 totals 13 residues. CDR3 amino acids: CASRGDRPYGYTF. The DNA of the CDR3 is TGTGCCAGCAGGGGAGACAGGCCCTATGGCTACACCTTC.

This clonotype was found many times. The chain employs TRBV5-1 and TRBJ2-3, with D uncertain. Germline V gene data show CDR1 as SGHRS and CDR2 as YFSETQ. The CDR3 totals 15 residues. Trimming removed 0 bases at V and 5 bases at J, with 13 bases between. CDR3 sequence: CASSLDASWGDTQYF. The CDR3 DNA is TGCGCCAGCAGCTTGGATGCTTCCTGGGGAGATACGCAGTATTTT.